This TCR beta chain emerged from a study of blood T cell repertoires in COVID-19. About the research overall: Sites across the United States, Italy and Spain contributed samples from acute and convalescent COVID-19. PBMCs, B-cell-depleted T cells, or T cells provided the cDNA or gDNA that made up the material.

Remarks on this clone: The junction departs from the called germline gene at one end, perhaps through a read error.

Germline V gene lookup returns CDR1 KGHDR and CDR2 SFDVKD. The CDR3 has 11 residues. In the authors' workflow: The authors estimated nucleated cell counts from reference gene primer amplification. Sequencing used immunoSEQ multiplex PCR; TCRdb keeps in-frame clones, though not all of them. That table is the source of V, J and clone size, and D and trimming were worked out from the DNA. The table lists tens of thousands of clones, approximately 83% of them singletons. Specimen: peripheral blood. The source is a woman aged 55-69 years with acute or convalescent COVID-19. This chain joins TRBV24-1 and TRBJ2-7; 11 bases line up with TRBD1. CDR3 nucleotides: TGTGCCACCCAGCTCCGGGACAGGGGGGGCTTC. It codes for CATQLRDRGGF.